The next 2 T cell receptor beta chains were all read from a single sample in a study of T cell responses to AZD1222 COVID-19 vaccine. Clones were sequenced by immunoSEQ multiplex PCR, and TCRdb holds only the in-frame ones, with some missing. The sample carries about 130,000 clones, 89% recorded once. Specimen: peripheral blood, collected on day 0 of AZD1222 vaccination. These receptors were obtained from an adult in good health.

V gene TRBV18 combines with J gene TRBJ2-1; possibly TRBD1 or TRBD2 for D (5 bases each). The germline V gene has CDR1 KGHSH and CDR2 LQKENI. Trimming left V 3 bases short and J 6 bases short, with 15 bases between. CDR3 length: 15 residues. As DNA, the CDR3 is TGTGCCAGCTCACCTCCGGGACCATGGGGCAATGAGCAGTTCTTC. It encodes CASSPPGPWGNEQFF.

This chain joins TRBV6-6 and TRBJ1-2; no definite D call. The V gene lost 7 bases and the J gene lost 4 bases, with 19 bases spanning the gap. In germline, CDR1 is MNHNY, CDR2 SVGAGI (reference sequence). CDR3 size: 15 residues. CDR3 in amino acids: CASTLREMSTYGYTF. CDR3 bases: TGTGCCAGCACCTTACGGGAGATGTCGACCTATGGCTACACCTTC.